A selection of T cell receptor beta chains follows, all from one sample in a study of blood T cell repertoires in COVID-19. Assay used: immunoSEQ multiplex PCR; TCRdb lists only in-frame clones, some missing. This sample carries some 490,000 clones, approximately 86% of them seen once, and the ten largest clones take around 8%. The sample comprised PBMCs or T cells enriched from blood (not recorded which). The receptor set was obtained from a woman aged 55-75 years who had recovered from COVID-19. Both conserved end residues are part of each CDR3. The order of the fields is clone size, V gene, D gene, J gene, CDR3 DNA, CDR3 protein. D genes are given only for firm matches. Only part of the rows carry a size: once, few, many, or a class if the clone is expanded.

clone size: .; V gene: TRBV7-2; D gene: .; J gene: TRBJ1-1; CDR3 DNA: TGTGCCACCATGACAGATCGGAACACTGAAGCTTTCTTT; CDR3 protein: CATMTDRNTEAFF
clone size: .; V gene: TRBV6-1; D gene: .; J gene: TRBJ1-2; CDR3 DNA: TGTGCCAGCAGTGACCGGGGAGTGGGAGATGGCTACACCTTC; CDR3 protein: CASSDRGVGDGYTF
clone size: .; V gene: TRBV2; D gene: .; J gene: TRBJ1-5; CDR3 DNA: TGTGCCAGTCTGGGGGACAACGCATATAGCAATCAGCCCCAGCATTTT; CDR3 protein: CASLGDNAYSNQPQHF
clone size: .; V gene: TRBV2; D gene: TRBD1; J gene: TRBJ1-3; CDR3 DNA: TGTGCCAGCAGTACCCAGGGGGCTTTTGGAAACACCATATATTTT; CDR3 protein: CASSTQGAFGNTIYF
clone size: once; V gene: TRBV5-1; D gene: .; J gene: TRBJ2-1; CDR3 DNA: TGCGCCAGCAGCTTGGCGGGTAGCAATGAGCAGTTCTTC; CDR3 protein: CASSLAGSNEQFF
clone size: .; V gene: TRBV3-1/TRBV3-2; D gene: .; J gene: TRBJ1-2; CDR3 DNA: TGTGCCAGCAGCCCGACAGGCCTGGGCTATGGCTACACCTTC; CDR3 protein: CASSPTGLGYGYTF
clone size: .; V gene: TRBV6-4; D gene: .; J gene: TRBJ2-2; CDR3 DNA: TGTGCCAGCAGTGTCAGGTTTAACACCGGGGAGCTGTTTTTT; CDR3 protein: CASSVRFNTGELFF
clone size: .; V gene: TRBV19; D gene: .; J gene: TRBJ1-1; CDR3 DNA: TGTGCCAGTAGTATGAGTACCCGCAACACTGAAGCTTTCTTT; CDR3 protein: CASSMSTRNTEAFF
clone size: .; V gene: TRBV12-3/TRBV12-4; D gene: .; J gene: TRBJ1-2; CDR3 DNA: TGTGCCAGCACTCTCGGGGGGCACTATGGCTACACCTTC; CDR3 protein: CASTLGGHYGYTF
clone size: .; V gene: TRBV5-1; D gene: TRBD1; J gene: TRBJ2-7; CDR3 DNA: TGCGCCAGCAGCTGGGACAGAAATTCCTACGAGCAGTACTTC; CDR3 protein: CASSWDRNSYEQYF
clone size: .; V gene: TRBV19; D gene: TRBD1; J gene: TRBJ1-5; CDR3 DNA: TGTGCCAGTAGTATAGAGGGACAGTATAGCAATCAGCCCCAGCATTTT; CDR3 protein: CASSIEGQYSNQPQHF
clone size: .; V gene: TRBV6-8; D gene: .; J gene: TRBJ1-3; CDR3 DNA: TGTGCCAGCAGTCGCGCAGGAAGAAACACCATATATTTT; CDR3 protein: CASSRAGRNTIYF
clone size: .; V gene: TRBV2; D gene: TRBD1; J gene: TRBJ2-5; CDR3 DNA: TGTGCCAGCAGTGAACAGGGGGCTGCAGAGACCCAGTACTTC; CDR3 protein: CASSEQGAAETQYF
clone size: .; V gene: TRBV5-1; D gene: .; J gene: TRBJ2-5; CDR3 DNA: TGCGCCAGCAGCTTTGAATTCCTCGGGGAGACCCAGTACTTC; CDR3 protein: CASSFEFLGETQYF
clone size: .; V gene: TRBV6-5; D gene: .; J gene: TRBJ1-2; CDR3 DNA: TGTGCCAGCAGTAGGGGGACCAACTATGGCTACACCTTC; CDR3 protein: CASSRGTNYGYTF
clone size: once; V gene: TRBV10-3; D gene: .; J gene: TRBJ2-2; CDR3 DNA: TGTGCCATCAGACAGGGCCCCGGGGAGCTGTTTTTT; CDR3 protein: CAIRQGPGELFF
clone size: .; V gene: TRBV9; D gene: TRBD1; J gene: TRBJ1-1; CDR3 DNA: TGTGCCAGCAGCCCTGGGACAGACATGAACACTGAAGCTTTCTTT; CDR3 protein: CASSPGTDMNTEAFF
clone size: .; V gene: TRBV18; D gene: TRBD1; J gene: TRBJ2-2; CDR3 DNA: TGTGCCAGCTCACCTTACGACAGGGGGAACACCGGGGAGCTGTTTTTT; CDR3 protein: CASSPYDRGNTGELFF
clone size: .; V gene: TRBV2; D gene: TRBD1; J gene: TRBJ2-7; CDR3 DNA: TGTGCCAGCAGTTCGGGACAGGGAAACACCTACGAGCAGTACTTC; CDR3 protein: CASSSGQGNTYEQYF
clone size: .; V gene: TRBV11-3; D gene: .; J gene: TRBJ2-3; CDR3 DNA: TGTGCCAGCAGCTTAAGGACAGGGGGATCCGGGACTAGCAGTGCCCCGCAGTATTTT; CDR3 protein: CASSLRTGGSGTSSAPQYF
clone size: .; V gene: TRBV6-5; D gene: TRBD1; J gene: TRBJ1-5; CDR3 DNA: TGTGCCAGCGGAGACAGGGTTCAGCCCCAGCATTTT; CDR3 protein: CASGDRVQPQHF
clone size: .; V gene: TRBV19; D gene: TRBD1; J gene: TRBJ1-6; CDR3 DNA: TGTGCCAGCCTGGACAGGGGAGCCTATAATTCACCCCTCCACTTT; CDR3 protein: CASLDRGAYNSPLHF
clone size: .; V gene: TRBV27; D gene: TRBD1; J gene: TRBJ1-5; CDR3 DNA: TGTGCCAGCAGTTTAAGGGGGACAGGGTTTAGGTCCCAGCATTTT; CDR3 protein: CASSLRGTGFRSQHF
clone size: many; V gene: TRBV5-4; D gene: .; J gene: TRBJ2-1; CDR3 DNA: TGTGCCAGCAGCTCGGACAGATACAATGAGCAGTTCTTC; CDR3 protein: CASSSDRYNEQFF
clone size: .; V gene: TRBV7-9; D gene: TRBD1; J gene: TRBJ1-2; CDR3 DNA: TGTGCCAGCATGGGGATGGGACAGGGGGCGCTTGGCTACACCTTC; CDR3 protein: CASMGMGQGALGYTF
clone size: .; V gene: TRBV5-5; D gene: TRBD2; J gene: TRBJ2-3; CDR3 DNA: TGTGCCAGCAGCCTGATAGCGGGGGGTGCAGATACGCAGTATTTT; CDR3 protein: CASSLIAGGADTQYF
clone size: few; V gene: TRBV10-1; D gene: .; J gene: TRBJ2-1; CDR3 DNA: TGCGCCAGCAGTGACTTTGGCAGGGGCAATGAGCAGTTCTTC; CDR3 protein: CASSDFGRGNEQFF
clone size: once; V gene: TRBV5-1; D gene: .; J gene: TRBJ1-2; CDR3 DNA: TGCGCCAGCTCCGACGGGGGAACTAACTATGGCTACACCTTC; CDR3 protein: CASSDGGTNYGYTF
clone size: .; V gene: TRBV7-2; D gene: TRBD2; J gene: TRBJ2-1; CDR3 DNA: TGTGCCAGCAGCTTAGGGACTAGCGGCTACAATGAGCAGTTCTTC; CDR3 protein: CASSLGTSGYNEQFF